The 5 T cell receptor beta chains presented below share a single source sample, sequenced in a study of T-cell memory formation after mild COVID-19 (dated by TCRdb to the early 2020s). The method was 5' RACE. TCRdb names Illumina NovaSeq 6000 as the instrument used. Through fastp at Q25 and MiXCR, TCRdb rebuilt clones from the public reads, retaining in-frame beta chains. Rows with a matching CDR3 protein are joined into one entry that keeps the most common DNA and genes. The sample table records around 300,000 distinct CDR3 sequences; about 13% of these occur just once. The ten most abundant clones make up 22% of the sample. Source material: PBMCs or a T cell subset sorted from them (not recorded which). These TCRs come from a man between 18 and 35 years old who had mild COVID-19 (a few samples of this study predate the infection). The sample titles of this study are shuffled in the database, so cell type and time point are left out; the donor was told from shared clones.

This clonotype has just a few counts. A read error may be the cause here, since a much bigger clone is one base away. This chain connects TRBV4-1 to TRBJ2-7; no definite D call. This CDR3 contains 13 residues. V shed 1 base and J shed 2 bases, with 6 bases lying between them. Germline CDR1 reads MGHRA; CDR2 reads YSYEKL. The CDR3 here is CASSQARAYEQYF. DNA for the CDR3: TGCGCCAGCAGCCAAGCCAGAGCCTACGAGCAGTACTTC.

The chain uses TRBV4-1 and TRBJ2-7, with 9 bases fitting TRBD1. The CDR3 runs to 15 residues. V was clipped by 3 bases and J by 3 bases; unmatched bases: 6. CDR1 is MGHRA and CDR2 is YSYEKL in the germline V gene. CDR3 DNA: TGCGCCAGCAGCCACGATGACAGGGGGTTCTACGAGCAGTACTTC. Translated, it gives CASSHDDRGFYEQYF.

V is TRBV6-2 or TRBV6-3 and J is TRBJ2-1, with 10 bases lining up with TRBD2. Germline values: CDR1 MNHEY, CDR2 SVGEGT. The CDR3 length is 15 residues. Trimming removed 2 bases from V and 5 bases from J; junction bases left unmatched: 3. CDR3 amino acids: CASSYERGGDNEQFF. The CDR3 DNA sequence: TGTGCCAGCAGTTACGAGCGGGGGGGAGACAATGAGCAGTTCTTC.

This clonotype came up a few times. This chain joins TRBV20-1 and TRBJ1-4; TRBD1 is a possible D gene (6 bases). Germline lookup yields CDR1 DFQATT and CDR2 SNEGSKA (reference sequence). Trimming pared 4 bases from V and 7 bases from J, leaving 16 bases between. The CDR3 runs 14 residues. The CDR3 bases are TGCAGTGCTACCCCGGCGGGGGGCAGTGAAAAACTGTTTTTT. Amino acids: CSATPAGGSEKLFF.

This sequence joins TRBV29-1 and TRBJ2-1; TRBD2 matches 8 bases. The germline V gene has CDR1 SQVTM and CDR2 ANQGSEA. Trimming took 3 bases from V and 4 from J; bases not matched to a gene: 11. The CDR3 sequence is 16 residues long. The DNA of the CDR3 is TGCAGCGTTGAGCTGGCTAGCGGGTTTCGATACAATGAGCAGTTCTTC. This codes for CSVELASGFRYNEQFF.